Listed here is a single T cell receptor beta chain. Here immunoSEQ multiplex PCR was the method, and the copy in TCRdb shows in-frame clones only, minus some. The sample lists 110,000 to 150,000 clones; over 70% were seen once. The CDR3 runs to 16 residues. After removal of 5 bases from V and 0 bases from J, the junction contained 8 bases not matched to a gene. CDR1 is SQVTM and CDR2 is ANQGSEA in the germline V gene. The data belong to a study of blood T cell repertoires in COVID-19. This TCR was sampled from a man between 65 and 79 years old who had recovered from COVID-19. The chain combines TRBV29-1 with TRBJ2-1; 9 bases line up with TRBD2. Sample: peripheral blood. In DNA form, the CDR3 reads TGCAGCGTTAGGGACCCTAGCGGGGTCTCCTACAATGAGCAGTTCTTC. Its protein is CSVRDPSGVSYNEQFF.